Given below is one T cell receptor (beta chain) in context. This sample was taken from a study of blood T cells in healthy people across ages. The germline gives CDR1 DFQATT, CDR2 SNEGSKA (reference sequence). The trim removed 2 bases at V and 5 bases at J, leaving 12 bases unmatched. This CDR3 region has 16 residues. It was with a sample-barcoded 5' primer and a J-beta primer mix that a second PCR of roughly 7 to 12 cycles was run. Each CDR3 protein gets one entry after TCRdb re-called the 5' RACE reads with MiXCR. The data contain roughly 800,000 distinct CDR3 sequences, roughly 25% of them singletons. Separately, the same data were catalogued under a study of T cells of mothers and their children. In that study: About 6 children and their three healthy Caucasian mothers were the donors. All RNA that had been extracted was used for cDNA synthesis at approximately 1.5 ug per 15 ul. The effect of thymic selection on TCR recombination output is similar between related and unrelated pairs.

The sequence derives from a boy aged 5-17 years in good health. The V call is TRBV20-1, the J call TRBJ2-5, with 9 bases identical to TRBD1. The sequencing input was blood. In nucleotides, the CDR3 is TGCAGTGCTAGAAAATGGGGGGACAGGGCTAGGGAGACCCAGTACTTC. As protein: CSARKWGDRARETQYF.